These 8 T cell receptor beta chains came from one sample sequenced in a study of T cell responses to AZD1222 COVID-19 vaccine. Assay: immunoSEQ multiplex PCR; the TCRdb copy retains only in-frame clones and omits some. The data contain 150,000 or so clones, roughly nine tenths of them singletons. The sample here was peripheral blood, taken on day 0 of AZD1222 vaccination. The receptors originated from an adult in good health.

This clone was picked up one time. The chain carries TRBV3-1 (or the pseudogene TRBV3-2) and TRBJ1-3; D unclear. Germline V CDR1 and CDR2: LGHDT, YNNKEL (reference sequence). CDR3 length: 12 amino acids. V gave up 5 bases and J gave up 7 bases, with 9 bases separating them. The CDR3 nucleotides read TGTGCCAGCAGCTCACGATCCAACACCATATATTTT. It codes for CASSSRSNTIYF.

The chain is built from TRBV15 and TRBJ1-1; maybe TRBD1 (6 bases). V shed 5 bases and J shed 4 bases, with 14 bases lying between them. The CDR3 extends over 14 amino acids. Per the germline V gene, CDR1 is LNHNV and CDR2 is YYDKDF (reference sequence). The CDR3 coding sequence is TGTGCCACCAGCTCCCGGGGAGGGGGCACTGAAGCTTTCTTT. Amino acids: CATSSRGGGTEAFF.

The rearrangement links TRBV7-2 to TRBJ1-2, with TRBD1 matching over 8 bases. This CDR3 spans 15 amino acids. V shed 5 bases and J 4 bases; nucleotides not matched to a gene: 9. The germline gives CDR1 SGHTA, CDR2 FQGNSA. This chain's CDR3 is CASSVGQGRFYGYTF. As DNA, the CDR3 is TGTGCCAGCAGCGTAGGACAGGGACGGTTCTATGGCTACACCTTC.

In this sample, this clone turned up a few times. The chain joins TRBV6-2 or TRBV6-3 to TRBJ1-1; D is unclear. V dropped 5 bases and J dropped 3 bases, with 25 bases sitting between them. Germline CDR1 MNHEY, CDR2 SVGEGT. The CDR3 spans 18 residues. The CDR3 DNA follows: TGTGCCAGCAGTATCACATACCCCCAGAAAACATGGCACACTGAAGCTTTCTTT. This codes for CASSITYPQKTWHTEAFF.

The chain uses TRBV28 and TRBJ2-7, with a possible D match to TRBD2 (6 bases). Germline V CDR1 and CDR2: MDHEN, SYDVKM. The CDR3 contains 12 residues. The V gene lost 4 bases and the J gene lost 3 bases, with 7 bases spanning the gap. CDR3 DNA sequence: TGTGCCAGCAGTTCCGGGGGCTACGAGCAGTACTTC. Encoded protein: CASSSGGYEQYF.

This chain links TRBV28 with TRBJ1-5; TRBD1 is a possible D gene (5 bases). The CDR3 loop spans 12 amino acids. Trimming pared 6 bases from V and 14 bases from J, leaving 17 bases between. CDR1 is MDHEN, CDR2 SYDVKM, per germline. The CDR3 protein is CASRRMTALEHF. DNA of the CDR3: TGTGCCAGCAGGCGAATGACAGCCCTGGAGCATTTT. The whole variable domain, remainder taken from reference TRBV28 and TRBJ1-5, is DVKVTQSSRYLVKRTGEKVFLECVQDMDHENMFWYRQDPGLGLRLIYFSYDVKMKEKGDIPEGYSVSREKKERFSLILESASTNQTSMYLCASRRMTALEHFGDGTRLSIL.

This chain links TRBV5-6 with TRBJ1-2; 8 bases are a match to TRBD1. CDR1 and CDR2 (germline): SGHDT, YYEEEE. This CDR3 comprises 15 residues. The V gene end was trimmed by 4 bases and the J gene end by 8 bases; junction bases not matched to a gene: 13. Here the CDR3 DNA reads TGTGCCAGCAGCATAGGGACAGGCGGCCAAGGGGGCTACACCTTC. Its protein is CASSIGTGGQGGYTF.

The chain is built from TRBV4-2 and TRBJ1-1, with D uncertain. The CDR3 has 14 residues. V was pared by 5 bases and J by 0 bases, with 10 bases between. CDR1 is LGHNA, CDR2 YNFKEQ, per germline. This CDR3 is CASSGGEMNTEAFF. For the CDR3, the DNA is TGTGCCAGCAGCGGCGGGGAAATGAACACTGAAGCTTTCTTT.